This TCR beta chain derives from a study of T cells in Graves' hyperthyroidism and ophthalmopathy. Study results and limitations: Among thyroid clonotypes expanded above 0.001, most also appeared in blood.

Authors of the study amplified TCR beta CDR3 regions from RNA transcripts. TCR CDR3 underwent first-round RT-PCR with the HTBI primer set. TCRdb re-called the multiplex PCR reads through MiXCR, storing one row per CDR3 protein. The table lists 250,000 to 300,000 distinct CDR3 sequences, 10% to 15% of them singletons. This clonotype was counted at least ten times. Its antigen is still unknown. Any patient presenting with uncontrolled infection, other autoimmune disease, pregnancy or lactation was left out. Together with thyroid ultrasound, orbital computed tomography, serum thyroxine and TRAb, clinical symptoms were used for diagnoses. V was pared by 6 bases and J by 12 bases, with 5 bases of the junction left unmatched. Germline V gene sequence: CDR1 MDHEN, CDR2 SYDVKM. The length of the CDR3 is 11 residues.

The receptor was isolated from a woman in her 30s with Graves' hyperthyroidism that later progressed to Graves' ophthalmopathy. The V call is TRBV28, the J call TRBJ2-1; 7 positions agree with TRBD1. Material: blood. CDR3 coding DNA: TGTGCCAGCAGATACGGACAGGTGCAGTTCTTC. Translated, it gives CASRYGQVQFF.